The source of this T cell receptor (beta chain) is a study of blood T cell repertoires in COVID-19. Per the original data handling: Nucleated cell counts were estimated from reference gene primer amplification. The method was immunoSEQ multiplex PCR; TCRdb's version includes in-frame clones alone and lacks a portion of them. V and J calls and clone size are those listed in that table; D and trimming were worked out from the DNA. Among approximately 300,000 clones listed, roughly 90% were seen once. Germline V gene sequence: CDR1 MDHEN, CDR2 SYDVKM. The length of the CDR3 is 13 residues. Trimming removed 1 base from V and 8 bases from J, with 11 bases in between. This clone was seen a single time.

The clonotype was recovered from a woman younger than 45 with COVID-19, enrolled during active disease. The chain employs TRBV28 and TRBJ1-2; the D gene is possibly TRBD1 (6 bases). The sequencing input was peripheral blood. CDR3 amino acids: CASSLFSDRGYTF. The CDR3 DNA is TGTGCCAGCAGTTTATTCTCCGACAGGGGCTACACCTTC.